This T cell receptor (beta chain) was sequenced in a study of cytomegalovirus exposure and HLA in healthy donors. Broader study findings: Sequencing likely produced, as an artifact, a cluster of highly shared sequence variants. In vitro, a few CMV-associated chains proved specific for CMV antigens. Later analysis showed most CMV-associated TCR beta chains appearing HLA-restricted. No immune exposure information besides CMV serostatus was available.

In the case of this clone: Its antigen remains unknown.

13 Jbeta primers and 60 Vbeta primers were used for the PCR. Measured with immunoSEQ multiplex PCR; TCRdb has only the in-frame clones, and not every one. The repertoire holds approximately 95,000 clones, with about 78% as singletons. The CDR3 extends over 16 amino acids. CDR1 and CDR2 (germline): MNHNS, SASEGT. V was trimmed by 4 bases and J by 3 bases, leaving 16 bases between them. The chain carries TRBV6-1 and TRBJ1-5; a weak D match, TRBD1 (5 bases). The sequenced material came from PBMCs. This receptor was identified in a woman between 40 and 55 years old in good health and CMV-seropositive. In DNA, the CDR3 is TGTGCCAGCAGTGTGAGCCAGGGTCGAGTCAATCAGCCCCAGCATTTT. Translated, it gives CASSVSQGRVNQPQHF.